Given below is one T cell receptor (beta chain) in context. Authors' analysis steps: Amplifying reference gene primers gave estimates of nucleated cell counts. Some clones are missing from TCRdb's copy, which holds only in-frame ones; the method was immunoSEQ multiplex PCR. V, J and clone size derive from that table, while D and trimming were established from the DNA sequence. The sample holds over 65,000 clones; around 90% are singletons and the top ten take just over 9%. The germline CDR1 and CDR2 sequences are SGDLS and YYNGEE. The CDR3 sequence is 13 residues long. With 2 bases removed from V and 1 base from J, the gap between germline ends came to 3 bases. This specimen belongs to a study of blood T cell repertoires in COVID-19. Study as a whole: There were acute and convalescent COVID-19 samples, and they came from the United States, Italy and Spain. Sample material is recorded as cDNA or gDNA derived from T cells, B-cell-depleted T cells, or PBMCs.

The clonotype was recovered from a human donor in a cohort sampled during active COVID-19. Sequenced sample: peripheral blood. This chain uses TRBV9 with TRBJ2-2; D is unclear. In DNA, the CDR3 is TGTGCCAGCAGCGTTAAGAACACCGGGGAGCTGTTTTTT. This sequence encodes CASSVKNTGELFF.